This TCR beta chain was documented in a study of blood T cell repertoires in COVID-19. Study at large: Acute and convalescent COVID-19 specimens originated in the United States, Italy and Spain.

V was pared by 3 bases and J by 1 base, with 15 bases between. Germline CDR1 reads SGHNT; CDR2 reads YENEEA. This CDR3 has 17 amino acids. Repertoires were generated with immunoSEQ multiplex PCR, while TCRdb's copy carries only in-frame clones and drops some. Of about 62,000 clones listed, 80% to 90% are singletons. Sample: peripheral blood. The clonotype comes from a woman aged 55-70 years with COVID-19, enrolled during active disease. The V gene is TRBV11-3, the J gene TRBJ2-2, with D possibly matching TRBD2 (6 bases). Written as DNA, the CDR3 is TGTGCCAGCAGCTTCGGTATGAGCGGGCGGAACACCGGGGAGCTGTTTTTT. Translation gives CASSFGMSGRNTGELFF.